These 8 T cell receptor beta chains were sequenced from one sample in a study of blood T cell repertoires in COVID-19. The data were produced by immunoSEQ multiplex PCR, yet TCRdb's version contains in-frame clones alone and is incomplete. This table has more than 85,000 clones, 88% appearing once. Sequencing was done on a sample of peripheral blood. Every receptor here comes from a woman aged 45-65 years with acute or convalescent COVID-19.

This clone turned up a few times. The CDR3 DNA reads as TGTGCCAGCAGCTTGGACAGGGGGCGCACAGATACGCAGTATTTT. Residues: CASSLDRGRTDTQYF. The J gene is TRBJ2-3, the V gene TRBV5-5; 9 bases are a match to TRBD1. Germline V gene lookup returns CDR1 SGHKS and CDR2 YYEKEE (reference sequence). The CDR3 consists of 15 residues. Trimming took 0 bases from V and 1 from J; bases not matched to a gene: 0.

V usage is TRBV28 and J usage is TRBJ2-7; 8 nucleotides match TRBD1. Germline assignment: CDR1 MDHEN and CDR2 SYDVKM. J lost 4 bases, V lost 7 bases, and 9 bases had no gene match. The CDR3 is made up of 14 amino acids. Here the CDR3 DNA reads TGTGCCAGCATTCCCTGGACAGGGACTTACGAGCAGTACTTC. Translation: CASIPWTGTYEQYF.

The chain links TRBV5-1 to TRBJ2-5; 9 nucleotides match TRBD2. The CDR3 runs 16 residues. In germline, CDR1 is SGHRS, CDR2 YFSETQ. V was pared by 4 bases and J by 5 bases, with 12 bases of the junction left unmatched. The CDR3, as DNA: TGCGCCAGCAGCCCGAACCTAGCGGGAAGAGGGGAGACCCAGTACTTC. As protein: CASSPNLAGRGETQYF.

This chain uses TRBV30 with TRBJ1-1; D remains ambiguous. V lost 2 bases and J lost 1, with 17 bases in between. Germline CDR1 is GTSNPN and CDR2 is SVGIG (reference sequence). CDR3 length: 16 amino acids. The CDR3 protein is CAWSFPLPQKNTEAFF. DNA of the CDR3: TGTGCCTGGAGTTTCCCGCTCCCTCAGAAGAACACTGAAGCTTTCTTT.

The V gene is TRBV15, the J gene TRBJ2-7, with TRBD1 matching over 8 bases. Trimming took 6 bases from V and 2 from J; bases not matched to a gene: 3. Germline V gives CDR1 LNHNV, CDR2 YYDKDF (reference sequence). This CDR3 has 13 amino acids. This CDR3 is CATSTGQAYEQYF. The CDR3 coding sequence is TGTGCCACCAGTACGGGACAGGCCTACGAGCAGTACTTC.

This clone has a single count. The V and J genes are TRBV13 and TRBJ2-3; 7 nucleotides line up with TRBD1. The CDR3 is 12 amino acids. Germline V CDR1 and CDR2: PRHDT, FYEKMQ (reference sequence). Trimming removed 5 bases from V and 4 bases from J; junction bases left unmatched: 0. CDR3 in amino acids: CASSQGADTQYF. The CDR3 DNA sequence: TGTGCCAGCAGCCAGGGGGCAGATACGCAGTATTTT. Looking up the rest from reference TRBV13 and TRBJ2-3 gives the full variable domain: AAGVIQSPRHLIKEKRETATLKCYPIPRHDTVYWYQQGPGQDPQFLISFYEKMQSDKGSIPDRFSAQQFSDYHSELNMSSLELGDSALYFCASSQGADTQYFGPGTRLTVL.

This chain links TRBV7-9 with TRBJ2-3; TRBD2 matches 7 bases. Germline trimming cut 5 bases from V and 6 bases from J; bases unmatched to any gene: 17. Germline V gene lookup returns CDR1 SEHNR and CDR2 FQNEAQ (reference sequence). The CDR3 extends over 17 amino acids. CDR3 amino acids: CASSHAPPSGLGDTQYF. The CDR3 DNA reads as TGTGCCAGCAGCCACGCCCCACCTAGCGGTCTGGGGGATACGCAGTATTTT.

This rearrangement joins TRBV28 to TRBJ2-5, with 12 positions matching TRBD2. Germline lookup yields CDR1 MDHEN and CDR2 SYDVKM. Unmatched junction bases numbered 8, after V lost 4 bases and J lost 5 bases. The length of the CDR3 is 16 residues. CDR3 coding DNA: TGTGCCAGCAGTTCTCGACTAGCGGGAGTTGATGAGACCCAGTACTTC. Its translation is CASSSRLAGVDETQYF.